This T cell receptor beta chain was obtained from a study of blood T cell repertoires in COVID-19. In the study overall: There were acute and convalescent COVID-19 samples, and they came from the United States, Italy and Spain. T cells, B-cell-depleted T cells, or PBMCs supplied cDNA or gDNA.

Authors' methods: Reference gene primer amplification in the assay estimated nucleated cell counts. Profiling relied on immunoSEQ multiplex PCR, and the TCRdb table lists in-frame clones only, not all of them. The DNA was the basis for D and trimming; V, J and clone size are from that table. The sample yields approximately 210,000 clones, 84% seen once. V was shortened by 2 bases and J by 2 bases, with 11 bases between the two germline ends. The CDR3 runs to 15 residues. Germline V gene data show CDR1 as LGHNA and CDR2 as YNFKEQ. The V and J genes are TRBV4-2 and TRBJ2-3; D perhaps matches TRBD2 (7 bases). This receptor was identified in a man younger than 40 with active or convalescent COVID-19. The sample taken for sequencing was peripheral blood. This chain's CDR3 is CASSQSRGATDTQYF. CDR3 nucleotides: TGTGCCAGCAGCCAAAGTCGGGGGGCCACAGATACGCAGTATTTT.